A selection of T cell receptor beta chains follows, all from one sample in a study of blood T cells in healthy people across ages. Each CDR3 protein gets one entry after TCRdb re-called the 5' RACE reads with MiXCR. Among hundreds of thousands of distinct CDR3 sequences listed, 62% were seen once. The specimen was blood. The source is a man under 40 in good health. CDR3s include the opening cysteine and the closing phenylalanine or tryptophan. Each record gives: CDR3 length, V gene, clone size, CDR3 protein. Only part of the rows carry a size: once, few, many, or a class if the clone is expanded.

>12|TRBV5-6|few
CASSRGPEKLFF
>15|TRBV5-5|-
CASSFTGGNTGELFF
>16|TRBV20-1|-
CSAAPFAGGPQETQYF
>13|TRBV13|-
CASTRSSNSPLHF
>14|TRBV13|few
CASSTRGVSYGYTF
>15|TRBV2|few
CASSGGGDSYNEQFF
>13|TRBV28|few
CASRAVSSYEQYF
>16|TRBV4-3|-
CASSQRQGTPYNEQFF
>16|TRBV3-1|-
CASSLFAGLPDNEQFF
>13|TRBV3-1|-
CASSQVLMAEAFF
>13|TRBV25-1|-
CASSEQGANEQFF
>13|TRBV3-1|few
CASSHQGQYEQYF
>14|TRBV20-1|-
CSASLPSGIDEQYF
>12|TRBV29-1|-
CSVRDRSYEQYF
>14|TRBV5-1|-
CASSLRLENTEAFF
>15|TRBV7-2|few
CASSLSPGSTDTQYF
>17|TRBV7-2|-
CASSLATQRGAGETQYF
>15|TRBV20-1|-
CSARDVTGDLRGYTF
>13|TRBV29-1|few
CSVRQNSNQPQHF
>13|TRBV10-3|few
CAISVKTTDTQYF
>13|TRBV6-2/TRBV6-3|-
CASRSGYYNEQFF
>17|TRBV3-1|few
CASTPTALAGGSYEQYF
>13|TRBV27|few
CASARGRYNEQFF
>12|TRBV4-3|-
CASSDGDRSYTF
>13|TRBV2|-
CATLRTVSYEQYF
>15|TRBV7-3|-
CASSLRGRDNSPLHF
>12|TRBV20-1|-
CSFYRGQDEQYF
>16|TRBV7-2|once
CASSLVATGGNYGCTF
>14|TRBV27|-
CASSHRDSNEKLFF
>15|TRBV2|once
CASSEAGQGAQPQHF
>16|TRBV4-2|-
CASSQDMGLADYEQYF
>13|TRBV29-1|few
CSVGGQMNTEAFF
>17|TRBV9|-
CASSVGGSGGYTATQYF
>19|TRBV6-2/TRBV6-3|-
CASSSFGRVPSSGANVLTF
>15|TRBV7-2|-
CASSVDRGVTEKLFF
>15|TRBV12-3/TRBV12-4|-
CASSFGFHGNQPQHF
>15|TRBV20-1|-
CSAKPQINSNYGYTF
>15|TRBV27|-
CASSLWGTGGQPQHF
>13|TRBV9|-
CASSGEGNQPQHF
>13|TRBV20-1|-
CSAPRGSNQPQHF
>14|TRBV29-1|few
CSAPPAGVNTEAFF
>17|TRBV4-2|-
CASSQGGLAGSQRLQYF
>17|TRBV6-1|-
CASSEYGMSSGPDTQYF
>12|TRBV12-3/TRBV12-4|-
CASWDSSNIQYF
>14|TRBV2|-
CASRGTGNTGELFF
>16|TRBV7-2|-
CASSTRLAGGWDTQYF